The clone carrying this T cell receptor beta chain was detected a few times. What it binds is not known. This sample was taken from a study of T cell repertoires in cytomegalovirus infection. Study background: Public TCR beta signatures marked donors with CMV infection and the matching HLA. General study results and limits: Dominating the ex vivo response were HLA-C-restricted CMV-specific TCR beta clonotypes.

MiXCR was run by TCRdb on the reads, yielding one entry per CDR3 protein. The sample has a few hundred thousand distinct CDR3 sequences, around 15% seen once. The sample consisted of PBMCs. The TCR sequence derives from a human donor in good health (CMV status not recorded). Some clones in this sample may be carry-over from other donors' samples.

The CDR3 sequence is CSVAGVLTDTQYF. The CDR3 DNA is TGCAGCGTTGCCGGAGTCCTCACAGATACGCAGTATTTT. The rearrangement joins TRBV29-1 to TRBJ2-3; no firm D call. Germline V gene sequence: CDR1 SQVTM, CDR2 ANQGSEA. V lost 4 bases to trimming and J lost 2 bases, with 10 bases between them. This CDR3 has 13 residues.